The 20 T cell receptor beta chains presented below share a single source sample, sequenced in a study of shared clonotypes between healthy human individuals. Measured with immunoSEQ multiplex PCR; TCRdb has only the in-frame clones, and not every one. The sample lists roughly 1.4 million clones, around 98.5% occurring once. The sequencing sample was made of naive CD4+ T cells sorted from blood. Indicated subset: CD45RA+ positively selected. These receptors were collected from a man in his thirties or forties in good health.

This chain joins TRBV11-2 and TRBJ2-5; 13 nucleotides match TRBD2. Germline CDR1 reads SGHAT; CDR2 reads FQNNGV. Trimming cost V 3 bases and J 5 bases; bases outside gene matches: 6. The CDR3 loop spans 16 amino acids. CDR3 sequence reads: CASSFGLAGAQETQYF. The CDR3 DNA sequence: TGTGCCAGCAGCTTTGGACTAGCGGGAGCACAGGAGACCCAGTACTTC.

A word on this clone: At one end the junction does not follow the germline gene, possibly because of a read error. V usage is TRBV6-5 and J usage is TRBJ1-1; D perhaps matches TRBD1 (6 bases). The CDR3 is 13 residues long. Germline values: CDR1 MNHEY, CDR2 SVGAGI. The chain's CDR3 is CASTYRENTEAFF. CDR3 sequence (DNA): TGTGCCAGCACTTACAGGGAGAACACTGAAGCTTTCTTT.

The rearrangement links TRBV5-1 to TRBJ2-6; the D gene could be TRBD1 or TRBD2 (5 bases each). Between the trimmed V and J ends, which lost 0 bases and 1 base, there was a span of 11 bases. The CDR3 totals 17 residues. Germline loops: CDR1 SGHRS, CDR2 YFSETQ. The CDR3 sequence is CASSLVGESSGANVLTF. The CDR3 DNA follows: TGCGCCAGCAGCTTGGTGGGGGAATCGTCTGGGGCCAACGTCCTGACTTTC.

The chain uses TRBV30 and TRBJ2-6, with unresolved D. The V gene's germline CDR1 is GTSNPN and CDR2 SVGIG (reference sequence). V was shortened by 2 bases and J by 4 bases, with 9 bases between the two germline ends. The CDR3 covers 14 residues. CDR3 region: CAWSSAPGANVLTF. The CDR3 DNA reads TGTGCCTGGAGTTCCGCCCCCGGGGCCAACGTCCTGACTTTC.

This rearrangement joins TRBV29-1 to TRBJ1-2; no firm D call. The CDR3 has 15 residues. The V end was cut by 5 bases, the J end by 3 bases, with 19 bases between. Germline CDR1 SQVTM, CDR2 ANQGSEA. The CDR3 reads CSVTALGYRDYGYTF. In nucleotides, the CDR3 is TGCAGCGTTACAGCTTTGGGTTATCGTGACTATGGCTACACCTTC. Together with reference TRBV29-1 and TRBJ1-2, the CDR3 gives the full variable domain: SAVISQKPSRDICQRGTSLTIQCQVDSQVTMMFWYRQQPGQSLTLIATANQGSEATYESGFVIDKFPISRPNLTFSTLTVSNMSPEDSSIYLCSVTALGYRDYGYTFGSGTRLTVV.

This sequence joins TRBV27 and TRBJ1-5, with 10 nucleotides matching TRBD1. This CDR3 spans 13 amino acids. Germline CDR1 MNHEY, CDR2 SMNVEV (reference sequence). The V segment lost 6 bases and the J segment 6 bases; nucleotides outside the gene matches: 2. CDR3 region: CASRGQGRQPQHF. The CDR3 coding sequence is TGTGCCAGCAGGGGACAGGGGCGTCAGCCCCAGCATTTT.

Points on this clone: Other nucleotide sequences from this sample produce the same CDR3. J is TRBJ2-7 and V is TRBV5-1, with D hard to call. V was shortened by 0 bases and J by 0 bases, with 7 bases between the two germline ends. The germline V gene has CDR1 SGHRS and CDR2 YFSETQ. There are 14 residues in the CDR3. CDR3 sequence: CASSLGTNSYEQYF. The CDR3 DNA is TGCGCCAGCAGCTTGGGGACCAACTCCTACGAGCAGTACTTC. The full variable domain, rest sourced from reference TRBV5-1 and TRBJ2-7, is KAGVTQTPRYLIKTRGQQVTLSCSPISGHRSVSWYQQTPGQGLQFLFEYFSETQRNKGNFPGRFSGRQFSNSRSEMNVSTLELGDSALYLCASSLGTNSYEQYFGPGTRLTVT.

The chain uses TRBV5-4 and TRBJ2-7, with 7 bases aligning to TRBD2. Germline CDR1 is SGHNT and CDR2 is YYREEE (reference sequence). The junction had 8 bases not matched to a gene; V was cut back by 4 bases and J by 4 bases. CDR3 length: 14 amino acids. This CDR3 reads CASSATGGAYEQYF. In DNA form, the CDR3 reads TGTGCCAGCAGCGCAACGGGGGGTGCTTACGAGCAGTACTTC.

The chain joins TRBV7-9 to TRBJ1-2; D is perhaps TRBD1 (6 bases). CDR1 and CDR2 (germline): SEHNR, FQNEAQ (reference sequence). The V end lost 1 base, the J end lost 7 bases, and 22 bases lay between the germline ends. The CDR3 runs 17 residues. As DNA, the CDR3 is TGTGCCAGCAGCTTAGACGGCCGTACAGGGAAGGTTGGTGGCTACACCTTC. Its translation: CASSLDGRTGKVGGYTF.

DNA of the CDR3: TGTGCCAGCAGCCATGGGGGCCAGCATGAGCAGTTCTTC. Translation: CASSHGGQHEQFF. The chain recombines TRBV11-3 with TRBJ2-1, with a weak D call TRBD1 (6 bases). CDR3 length: 13 amino acids. Per germline, CDR1 SGHNT and CDR2 YENEEA. V dropped 5 bases and J dropped 8 bases, with 13 bases sitting between them.

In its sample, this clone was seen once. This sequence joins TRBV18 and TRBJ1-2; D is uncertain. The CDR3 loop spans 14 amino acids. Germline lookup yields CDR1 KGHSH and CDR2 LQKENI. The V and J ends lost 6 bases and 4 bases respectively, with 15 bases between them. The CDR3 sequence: CASSAGGSLYGYTF. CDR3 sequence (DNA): TGTGCCAGCTCGGCAGGCGGATCTCTCTATGGCTACACCTTC.

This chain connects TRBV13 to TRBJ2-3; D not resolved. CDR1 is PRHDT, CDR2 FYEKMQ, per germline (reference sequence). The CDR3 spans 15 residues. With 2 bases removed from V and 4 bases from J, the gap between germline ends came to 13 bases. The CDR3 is CASSLKRPNADTQYF. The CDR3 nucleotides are TGTGCCAGCAGCTTAAAGCGCCCGAACGCAGATACGCAGTATTTT.

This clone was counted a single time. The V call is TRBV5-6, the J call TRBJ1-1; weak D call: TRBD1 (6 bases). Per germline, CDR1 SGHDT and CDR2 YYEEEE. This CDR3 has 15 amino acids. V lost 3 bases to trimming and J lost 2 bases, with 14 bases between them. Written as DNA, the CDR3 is TGTGCCAGCAGCTGGGACGGGGGCGGAAACACTGAAGCTTTCTTT. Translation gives CASSWDGGGNTEAFF.

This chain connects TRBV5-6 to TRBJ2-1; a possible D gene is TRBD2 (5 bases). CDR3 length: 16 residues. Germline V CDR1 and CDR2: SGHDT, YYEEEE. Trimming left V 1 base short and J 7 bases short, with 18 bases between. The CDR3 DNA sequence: TGTGCCAGCAGCTTGTTGTCGAGGGAGTGGAGGAATGAGCAGTTCTTC. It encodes CASSLLSREWRNEQFF.

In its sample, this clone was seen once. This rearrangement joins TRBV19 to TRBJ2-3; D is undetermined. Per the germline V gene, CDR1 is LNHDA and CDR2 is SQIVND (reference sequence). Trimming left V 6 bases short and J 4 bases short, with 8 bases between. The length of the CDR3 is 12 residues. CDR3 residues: CASSPNADTQYF. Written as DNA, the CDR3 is TGTGCCAGTAGCCCCAATGCAGATACGCAGTATTTT. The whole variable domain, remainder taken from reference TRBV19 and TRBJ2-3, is DGGITQSPKYLFRKEGQNVTLSCEQNLNHDAMYWYRQDPGQGLRLIYYSQIVNDFQKGDIAEGYSVSREKKESFPLTVTSAQKNPTAFYLCASSPNADTQYFGPGTRLTVL.

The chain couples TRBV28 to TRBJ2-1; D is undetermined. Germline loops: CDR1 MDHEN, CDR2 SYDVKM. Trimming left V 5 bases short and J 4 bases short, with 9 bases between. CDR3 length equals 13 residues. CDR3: CASSRTKYNEQFF. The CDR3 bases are TGTGCCAGCAGTCGGACGAAGTACAATGAGCAGTTCTTC.

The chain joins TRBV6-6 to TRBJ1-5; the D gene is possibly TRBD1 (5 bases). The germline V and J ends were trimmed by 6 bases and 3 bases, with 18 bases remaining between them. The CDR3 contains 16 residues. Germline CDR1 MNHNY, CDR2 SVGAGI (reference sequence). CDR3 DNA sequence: TGTGCCAGCAGACCCAAAGACAGCGGGGCCAATCAGCCCCAGCATTTT. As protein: CASRPKDSGANQPQHF.

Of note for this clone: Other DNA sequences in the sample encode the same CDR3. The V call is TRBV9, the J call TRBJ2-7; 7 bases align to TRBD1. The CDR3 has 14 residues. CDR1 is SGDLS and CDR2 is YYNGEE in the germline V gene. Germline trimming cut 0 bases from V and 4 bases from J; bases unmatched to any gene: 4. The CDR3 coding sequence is TGTGCCAGCAGCGTAGACAGGGGACCGTACGAGCAGTACTTC. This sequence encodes CASSVDRGPYEQYF.

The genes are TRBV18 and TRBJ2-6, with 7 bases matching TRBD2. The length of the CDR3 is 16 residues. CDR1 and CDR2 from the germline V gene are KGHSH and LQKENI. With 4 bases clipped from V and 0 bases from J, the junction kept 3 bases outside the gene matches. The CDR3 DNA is TGTGCCAGCTCACTAGCGGGCGTCTCTGGGGCCAACGTCCTGACTTTC. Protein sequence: CASSLAGVSGANVLTF.

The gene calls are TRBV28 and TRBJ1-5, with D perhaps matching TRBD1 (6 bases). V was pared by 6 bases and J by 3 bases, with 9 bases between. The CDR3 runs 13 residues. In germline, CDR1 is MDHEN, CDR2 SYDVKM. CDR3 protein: CASSDRYNQPQHF. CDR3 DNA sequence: TGTGCCAGCAGCGACAGGTACAATCAGCCCCAGCATTTT.